This TCR beta chain originates from a study of blood T cell repertoires in COVID-19. At the level of the study: Acute and convalescent COVID-19 samples came from the United States, Italy and Spain. PBMCs, B-cell-depleted T cells, or T cells provided the cDNA or gDNA that made up the material.

Original data processing: Scientists estimated how many nucleated cells there were by amplifying reference gene primers. Profiled with immunoSEQ multiplex PCR; TCRdb holds only in-frame clones, not every one. Clone size and the V and J calls come from that table; the DNA yielded D and trimming. Of around 300,000 clones listed, around 86% are singletons. V was trimmed by 4 bases and J by 2 bases, leaving 10 bases between them. The V gene's germline CDR1 is SGHRS and CDR2 YFSETQ. The CDR3 totals 14 residues. The J gene is TRBJ2-1, the V gene TRBV5-1; a weak D match, TRBD2 (6 bases). The source of this sequence is a woman aged 40 to 50 who had recovered from COVID-19. Sequenced material: peripheral blood. CDR3 sequence reads: CASSTGSPYNEQFF. The CDR3 nucleotides read TGCGCCAGCAGCACCGGGAGCCCCTACAATGAGCAGTTCTTC.